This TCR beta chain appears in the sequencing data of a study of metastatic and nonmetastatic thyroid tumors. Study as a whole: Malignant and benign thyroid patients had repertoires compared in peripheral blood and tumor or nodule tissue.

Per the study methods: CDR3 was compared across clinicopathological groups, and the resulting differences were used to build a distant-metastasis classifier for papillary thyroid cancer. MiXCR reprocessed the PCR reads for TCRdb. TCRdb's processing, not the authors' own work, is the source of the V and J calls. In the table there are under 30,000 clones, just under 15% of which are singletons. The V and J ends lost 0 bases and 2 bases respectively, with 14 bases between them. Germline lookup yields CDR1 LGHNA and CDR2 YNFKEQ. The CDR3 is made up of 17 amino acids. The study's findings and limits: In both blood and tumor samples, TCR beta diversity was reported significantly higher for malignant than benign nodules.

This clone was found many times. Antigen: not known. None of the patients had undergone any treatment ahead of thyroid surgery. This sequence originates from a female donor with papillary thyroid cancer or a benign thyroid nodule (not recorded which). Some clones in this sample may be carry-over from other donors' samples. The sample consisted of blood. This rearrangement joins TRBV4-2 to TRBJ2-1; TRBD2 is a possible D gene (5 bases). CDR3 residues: CASSQDTRRTAYNEQFF. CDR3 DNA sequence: TGTGCCAGCAGCCAAGATACGAGGAGGACCGCCTACAATGAGCAGTTCTTC.